These T cell receptor beta chains were read from a single sample in a study of T-cell reconstitution after alpha-beta-depleted transplantation in children. Each CDR3 protein is one row after TCRdb ran MiXCR on the PCR reads. The sample has roughly 670,000 distinct CDR3 sequences; 10% to 15% are singletons. Sequencing used PBMCs, obtained before TCRalphabeta/CD19-depleted stem cell transplant. The receptors shown here come from a girl aged 2 to 10 with congenital amegakaryocytic thrombocytopenia, due to receive a stem cell transplant. Each CDR3 is given without its conserved first and last residue. Fields, in order: clone size, CDR3 length, J gene, V gene, CDR3 protein. Part of the rows lack a size; the others show once, few, many or a class for expanded clones.

>many|15|TRBJ2-3|TRBV7-8
ASSSLWLAGRTDTQY
>many|10|TRBJ2-5|TRBV9
ASSAVQETQY
>.|13|TRBJ2-7|TRBV7-9
ASSLAQNRGNEQY
>.|16|TRBJ2-3|TRBV7-8
ASSSPFRDRDNTDTQY
>few|12|TRBJ2-3|TRBV14
ASGSGRGTDTQY
>.|11|TRBJ2-1|TRBV20-1
SARPSGTNEQF
>few|14|TRBJ2-1|TRBV20-1
SSNQGLAGRGNEQF
>many|12|TRBJ2-1|TRBV10-3
AISESLAGSEQF
>.|12|TRBJ2-3|TRBV2
ASHPRQVTDTQY
>.|14|TRBJ2-3|TRBV5-1
ASAVAGATSTDTQY
>.|11|TRBJ1-2|TRBV27
ASSTQGNYGYT
>.|13|TRBJ2-7|TRBV6-5
ASSFLGQEPYEQY
>many|12|TRBJ2-7|TRBV10-3
AISESGRGYEQY
>few|12|TRBJ2-7|TRBV5-1
ASSWQGFGYEQY
>few|11|TRBJ2-1|TRBV18
ASSPGSTAYPF
>few|11|TRBJ2-1|TRBV29-1
SVPRGSYNEQF
>.|13|TRBJ1-5|TRBV9
ASSPDVGSNQPQH
>many|14|TRBJ2-1|TRBV15
ATSRETSGSLGEQF
>few|11|TRBJ1-2|TRBV20-1
KVGRPRGYGYT
>few|11|TRBJ2-3|TRBV7-9
ASSGWAADTQY
>.|10|TRBJ2-7|TRBV5-1
ASMGVSYEQY
>few|12|TRBJ2-3|TRBV5-1
ASSGGGNTDTQY
>.|12|TRBJ2-7|TRBV5-1
ASSRGTGSYEQY
>.|11|TRBJ1-5|TRBV6-1
ASGGTGNQPQH
>many|11|TRBJ2-7|TRBV28
ASSDRTRLEQY
>few|14|TRBJ1-3|TRBV28
ASSPLGGPSGNTIY
>.|12|TRBJ1-2|TRBV28
ASSLGRVVYGYT
>many|8|TRBJ2-4|TRBV10-3
AIGVNIQY
>many|13|TRBJ2-3|TRBV5-1
ASSLIGGSADTQY
>many|12|TRBJ2-3|TRBV12-3/TRBV12-4
ASSRLVKADTQY
>many|14|TRBJ2-7|TRBV5-1
ASSFTWDSSSYEQY
>.|12|TRBJ2-1|TRBV7-9
ASSSWGSHNEQF
>many|14|TRBJ1-6|TRBV20-1
SARMDRDPYNSPLH
>many|15|TRBJ2-3|TRBV28
ASSFGTSGRGLDTQY
>many|11|TRBJ2-5|TRBV7-9
ASSLFTVETQY
>many|12|TRBJ2-3|TRBV5-4
ASSLAGGIDTQY
>.|12|TRBJ1-2|TRBV12-3/TRBV12-4
ASSFRRLGYGYT
>few|13|TRBJ1-3|TRBV5-5
ASSLDRAYGNTIY